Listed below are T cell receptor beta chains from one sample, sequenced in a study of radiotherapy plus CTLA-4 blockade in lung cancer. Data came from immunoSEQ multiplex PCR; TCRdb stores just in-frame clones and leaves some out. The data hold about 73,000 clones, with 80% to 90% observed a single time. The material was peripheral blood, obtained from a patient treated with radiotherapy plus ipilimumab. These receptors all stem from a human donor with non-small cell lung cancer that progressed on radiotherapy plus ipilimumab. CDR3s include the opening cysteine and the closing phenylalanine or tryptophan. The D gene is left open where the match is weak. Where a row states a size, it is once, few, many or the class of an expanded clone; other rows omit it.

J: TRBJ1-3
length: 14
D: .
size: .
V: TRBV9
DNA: TGTGCCAGCAGCGTAGTATCCGCTGGAAACACCATATATTTT
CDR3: CASSVVSAGNTIYF

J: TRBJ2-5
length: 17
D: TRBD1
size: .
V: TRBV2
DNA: TGTGCCAGCAGTACGAATTTGGGACAGGGGGGACAAGAGACCCAGTACTTC
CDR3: CASSTNLGQGGQETQYF

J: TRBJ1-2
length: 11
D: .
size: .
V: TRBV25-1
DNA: TGTGCCAGCAGTGCCGGCTATGGCTACACCTTC
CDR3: CASSAGYGYTF

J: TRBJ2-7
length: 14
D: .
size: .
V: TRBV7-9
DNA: TGTGCCAGCAGCCCAGATATCAGGAAATACGAGCAGTACTTC
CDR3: CASSPDIRKYEQYF

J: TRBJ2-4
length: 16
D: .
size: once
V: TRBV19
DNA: TGTGCCAGTAGTACCTTTCGACAGCTAGCCAAAAACATTCAGTACTTC
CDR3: CASSTFRQLAKNIQYF

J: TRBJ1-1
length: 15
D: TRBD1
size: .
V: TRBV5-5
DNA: TGTGCCAGCGGTAAACAGGGGGGGCTGAACACTGAAGCTTTCTTT
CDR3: CASGKQGGLNTEAFF

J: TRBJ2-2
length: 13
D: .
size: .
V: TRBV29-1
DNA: TGCAGCGTTGTTGGCAGCAACACCGGGGAGCTGTTTTTT
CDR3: CSVVGSNTGELFF

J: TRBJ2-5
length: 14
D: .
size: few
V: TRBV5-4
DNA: TGTGCCAGCAGCTTGGCCGATAGCCACGAGACCCAGTACTTC
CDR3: CASSLADSHETQYF

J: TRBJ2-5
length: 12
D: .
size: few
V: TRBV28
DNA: TGTGCCAGTCGCGGACAGCAAGAGACCCAGTACTTC
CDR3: CASRGQQETQYF

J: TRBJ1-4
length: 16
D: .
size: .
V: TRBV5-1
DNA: TGCGCCAGCAGCTTGGCCTCGGTTGGGCCTAATGAAAAACTGTTTTTT
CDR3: CASSLASVGPNEKLFF

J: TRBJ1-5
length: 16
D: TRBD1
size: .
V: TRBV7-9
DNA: TGTGCCAGCAGCTTAGGTGTCACAGGACAGGATCAGCCCCAGCATTTT
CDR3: CASSLGVTGQDQPQHF

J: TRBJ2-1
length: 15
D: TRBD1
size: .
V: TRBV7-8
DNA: TGTGCCAGCAGCCCCACAGGGGGCCAATACAATGAGCAGTTCTTC
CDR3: CASSPTGGQYNEQFF

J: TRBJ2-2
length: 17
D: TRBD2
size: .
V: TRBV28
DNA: TGTGCCAGCAGTTCAACGGGACTAGCGGGAGACACCGGGGAGCTGTTTTTT
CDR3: CASSSTGLAGDTGELFF

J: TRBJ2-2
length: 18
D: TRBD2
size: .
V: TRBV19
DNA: TGTGCCAGTAGTAGCCTCATGAGGGGAGGGGTAGGCACCGGGGAGCTGTTTTTT
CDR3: CASSSLMRGGVGTGELFF